A selection of T cell receptor beta chains follows, all from one sample in a study of sequential checkpoint blockade in melanoma. TCRdb's table, derived via immunoSEQ multiplex PCR, lists solely in-frame clones and lacks some. The sample gives around 18,000 clones, 70% to 75% of which show up once; 34% is in the top ten. The sample was CD8+ T cells sorted from blood (inferred from file names), taken from a patient given nivolumab and ipilimumab in sequence. The receptors were sampled from a human donor with melanoma. Both conserved end residues are part of each CDR3. A D gene is named only where the DNA matches it firmly. Size tells how often a clone was seen (once, few, many) or the class of an expanded clone, and some rows leave it out.

CDR3 length | J gene | clone size | V gene | D gene | CDR3 DNA | CDR3 protein
13 | TRBJ2-2 | few | TRBV27 | TRBD1 | TGTGCCAGCTGGACAGGGGAAACCGGGGAGCTGTTTTTT | CASWTGETGELFF
17 | TRBJ2-5 | . | TRBV4-1 | TRBD2 | TGCGCCAGCAGCCAAGATCAAATTGCGGGGGGGGAGTCCGGCCAGTACTTC | CASSQDQIAGGESGQYF
13 | TRBJ2-7 | . | TRBV6-1 | TRBD1 | TGTGCCACCCTGACCGGGACAGGTAACGAGCAGTACTTC | CATLTGTGNEQYF
15 | TRBJ2-5 | . | TRBV27 | TRBD2 | TGTGCCAGCACCCCTAGCGGGAGGGGCCAAGAGACCCAGTACTTC | CASTPSGRGQETQYF
14 | TRBJ2-7 | few | TRBV5-3 | TRBD1 | TGTGCCAGCAGTCTAACAGGGGGCCGGGACGAGCAGTACTTC | CASSLTGGRDEQYF
15 | TRBJ2-1 | . | TRBV6-1 | TRBD1 | TGTGCCAGCAGAGATTACGGGACAGGGAACAATGAGCAGTTCTTC | CASRDYGTGNNEQFF
16 | TRBJ2-5 | . | TRBV5-5 | TRBD1 | TGTGCCAGCAGCTTAATACAGGGGGCGCAGTGGGAGACCCAGTACTTC | CASSLIQGAQWETQYF
15 | TRBJ2-1 | . | TRBV6-9 | TRBD1 | TGTGCCAGCAGTGAAGCAATAACAGGGGCCAATGAGCAGTTCTTC | CASSEAITGANEQFF
15 | TRBJ2-7 | medium-sized | TRBV2 | . | TGTGCCAGCAGTGAAAGGGGGGGCAGTCGCCGCGAGCAGTACTTC | CASSERGGSRREQYF
13 | TRBJ2-7 | . | TRBV29-1 | . | TGCAGCGTTGAATTAGGAGGAACCTACGAGCAGTACTTC | CSVELGGTYEQYF
14 | TRBJ2-5 | few | TRBV4-1 | . | TGCGCCAGCAGCCAAGGAGGCCTTCAAGAGACCCAGTACTTC | CASSQGGLQETQYF
18 | TRBJ2-2 | . | TRBV27 | . | TGTGCCAGCGGAGGAAAGGGGCAGGGGATTTCGAACACCGGGGAGCTGTTTTTT | CASGGKGQGISNTGELFF
15 | TRBJ1-5 | . | TRBV6-1 | TRBD1 | TGTGCCAGCAGTGAAACAGGACAGGGGAATCAGCCCCAGCATTTT | CASSETGQGNQPQHF
15 | TRBJ2-7 | . | TRBV7-9 | TRBD2 | TGTGCCAGCAGCTTCCCCGGGACTAGTTTTTACGAGCAGTACTTC | CASSFPGTSFYEQYF
15 | TRBJ1-5 | few | TRBV27 | . | TGTGCCAGCAGTCCAGACGGAGGGTTCGTTCAGCCCCAGCATTTT | CASSPDGGFVQPQHF
17 | TRBJ2-7 | few | TRBV5-5 | TRBD2 | TGTGCCAGCAGCTTGGCCGGGGTAGCGGGAAGCTCCTACGAGCAGTACTTC | CASSLAGVAGSSYEQYF
13 | TRBJ2-1 | . | TRBV7-9 | TRBD2 | TGTGCCAGCAGCCCGATAGCGGGGAACGAGCAGTTCTTC | CASSPIAGNEQFF
14 | TRBJ1-1 | . | TRBV19 | TRBD1 | TGTGCCAGTAGAGAGCAGGGGGCGTGGACTGAAGCTTTCTTT | CASREQGAWTEAFF
13 | TRBJ1-4 | . | TRBV10-3 | TRBD1 | TGTGCCATCAGTGAAACAGGGGTCGAAAAACTGTTTTTT | CAISETGVEKLFF
17 | TRBJ2-2 | . | TRBV7-9 | TRBD2 | TGTGCCAGCAGCTCCGCAGCGGGAGGGCAATCTTCCGGGGAGCTGTTTTTT | CASSSAAGGQSSGELFF
14 | TRBJ2-7 | . | TRBV27 | . | TGTGCCAGCAGTTTTGCTAGTATTCCCTACGAGCAGTACTTC | CASSFASIPYEQYF
13 | TRBJ2-7 | . | TRBV5-4 | . | TGTGCCAGCAGCTTGTACAGGAACGACGAGCAGTACTTC | CASSLYRNDEQYF
14 | TRBJ1-2 | . | TRBV29-1 | . | TGCAGCATTTTTGCAGGTCACCTTTCCTATGGCTACACCTTC | CSIFAGHLSYGYTF
14 | TRBJ1-4 | . | TRBV29-1 | . | TGCAGCGTTTTGGCAGGGGAAGGGAATGAAAAACTGTTTTTT | CSVLAGEGNEKLFF
14 | TRBJ2-7 | . | TRBV27 | TRBD2 | TGTGCCAGCAGTTTAGGGACTACCTCTAACGAGCAGTACTTC | CASSLGTTSNEQYF
15 | TRBJ2-7 | . | TRBV5-8 | . | TGTGCCAGCAGCTTCCCCGGGGGGCCTCCTTACGAGCAGTACTTC | CASSFPGGPPYEQYF
15 | TRBJ2-7 | . | TRBV29-1 | TRBD1 | TGCAGCGTTGAACATCCGGGACAGGGGCCCTACGAGCAGTACTTC | CSVEHPGQGPYEQYF
15 | TRBJ2-1 | once | TRBV10-2 | TRBD2 | TGCGCCAGCAGTGGAGCGGGAGACTCCTACAATGAGCAGTTCTTC | CASSGAGDSYNEQFF
16 | TRBJ2-7 | . | TRBV28 | TRBD1 | TGTGCCAGCCAAAACCTGACAGGGGACCACTCCTACGAGCAGTACTTC | CASQNLTGDHSYEQYF
13 | TRBJ1-1 | few | TRBV6-1 | . | TGTGCCATCAGTAACACTGAGGGCACTGAAGCTTTCTTT | CAISNTEGTEAFF
13 | TRBJ1-1 | . | TRBV6-1 | TRBD1 | TGTGCCAGCAGTGCAGGGGGCGAGACTGAAGCTTTCTTT | CASSAGGETEAFF
13 | TRBJ2-7 | . | TRBV15 | TRBD1 | TGTGCCACCAGTAAACGGGACAGGGACGAGCAGTACTTC | CATSKRDRDEQYF
14 | TRBJ1-3 | once | TRBV19 | . | TGTGCCAGTCACACAGGGAGCTCTGGAAACACCATATATTTT | CASHTGSSGNTIYF
17 | TRBJ1-4 | once | TRBV27 | TRBD1 | TGTGCCAGCAGTCCCCGGACAGGGGGCGTCCATAATGAAAAACTGTTTTTT | CASSPRTGGVHNEKLFF
15 | TRBJ2-7 | . | TRBV19 | . | TGTGCCAGTAGTAGAGAGGGGGGTCCCTACTACGAGCAGTACTTC | CASSREGGPYYEQYF
14 | TRBJ2-1 | . | TRBV28 | . | TGTGCCAGCAGCCCTACTAGCTTAGACAATGAGCAGTTCTTC | CASSPTSLDNEQFF
16 | TRBJ2-1 | . | TRBV18 | TRBD2 | TGTGCCAGCTCACCAATGGGGACTAGCGGGAGAAATGAGCAGTTCTTC | CASSPMGTSGRNEQFF
15 | TRBJ1-2 | few | TRBV4-1 | . | TGCGCCAGCAGCCAAGGCCCGTTAGCTAACTATGGCTACACCTTC | CASSQGPLANYGYTF
18 | TRBJ1-6 | . | TRBV11-3 | . | TGTGCCAGCAGCCAGAAGTCCCGGACAGAACTTTATAATTCACCCCTCCACTTT | CASSQKSRTELYNSPLHF
14 | TRBJ1-1 | . | TRBV5-4 | . | TGTGCCAGCAGCTTGGCCGCGGAGTACACTGAAGCTTTCTTT | CASSLAAEYTEAFF
18 | TRBJ1-1 | few | TRBV29-1 | TRBD1 | TGCAGCGTTGCCGACGTCCCTCACAGGGGATTGTTTTCCCGTGAAGCTTTCTTT | CSVADVPHRGLFSREAFF
15 | TRBJ1-2 | . | TRBV5-1 | . | TGCGCCAGCAGCTTGGGTCCAGGGGTAGGCTATGGCTACACCTTC | CASSLGPGVGYGYTF
14 | TRBJ1-2 | . | TRBV5-6 | TRBD1 | TGTGCCAGCAGCTTCGGACAGGGAGACTATGGCTACACCTTC | CASSFGQGDYGYTF
15 | TRBJ2-3 | few | TRBV9 | . | TGTGCCAGCAGCCAAAACTGGGGGGGCACAGATACGCAGTATTTT | CASSQNWGGTDTQYF
15 | TRBJ2-7 | . | TRBV19 | . | TGTGCCAGTAGTAGAGAGGGGGGTCCCTACTACGAGCAGTACTTC | CASSREGGPYYEQYF
14 | TRBJ2-5 | once | TRBV28 | . | TGTGCCAGCAGTTTTCGTGAGGGGGTGAAGACCCAGTACTTC | CASSFREGVKTQYF
15 | TRBJ2-7 | few | TRBV27 | . | TGTGCCAGCAGGGTGGGTGTGGGGGCTGTCTACGAGCAGTACTTC | CASRVGVGAVYEQYF
15 | TRBJ2-1 | . | TRBV27 | TRBD2 | TGTGCCAGCAGTTTGTCCCTAGCGGGTCACAATGAGCAGTTCTTC | CASSLSLAGHNEQFF
15 | TRBJ2-1 | . | TRBV6-5 | TRBD2 | TGTGCCAGCAGTACCAGCGGGGGGGCCTCTGTTGAGCAGTTCTTC | CASSTSGGASVEQFF
13 | TRBJ2-1 | . | TRBV6-4 | TRBD2 | TGTGCCAGCAGTGCCGGGGGGGAAAATGAGCAGTTCTTC | CASSAGGENEQFF
15 | TRBJ2-6 | once | TRBV5-1 | . | TGCGCCAGCAGCTTGGACAGGACTGGGGCCAACGTCCTGACTTTC | CASSLDRTGANVLTF
14 | TRBJ1-2 | . | TRBV27 | . | TGTGCCAGCAAGGAGGGCGGAACTGCCTATGGCTACACCTTC | CASKEGGTAYGYTF
12 | TRBJ1-2 | . | TRBV29-1 | . | TGCAGCGTTGATGCAGGCAACTATGGCTACACCTTC | CSVDAGNYGYTF
13 | TRBJ2-1 | . | TRBV27 | TRBD2 | TGTGCCAGCAGTTATACGCTAGCGGGGGAGCAGTTCTTC | CASSYTLAGEQFF
13 | TRBJ1-5 | . | TRBV5-1 | . | TGCGCCAGCAGCTTCGGCGGGAATCAGCCCCAGCATTTT | CASSFGGNQPQHF
15 | TRBJ1-1 | once | TRBV18 | . | TGTGCCAGCTCACCTGGGGGGGAGGAGAGCACTGAAGCTTTCTTT | CASSPGGEESTEAFF